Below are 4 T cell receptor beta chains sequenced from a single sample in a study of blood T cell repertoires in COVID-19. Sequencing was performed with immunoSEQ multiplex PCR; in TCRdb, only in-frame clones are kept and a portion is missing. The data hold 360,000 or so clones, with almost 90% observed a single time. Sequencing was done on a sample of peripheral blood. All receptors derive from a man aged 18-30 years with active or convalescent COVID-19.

The CDR3 DNA follows: TGTGCCAGTAGTCCAGACAGGGGGCATCAGCCCCAGCATTTT. It yields the protein CASSPDRGHQPQHF. This chain links TRBV19 with TRBJ1-5; TRBD1 agrees at 10 bases. This CDR3 contains 14 residues. The germline CDR1 and CDR2 sequences are LNHDA and SQIVND (reference sequence). The V gene end was trimmed by 5 bases and the J gene end by 5 bases; junction bases not matched to a gene: 3.

The CDR3 bases are TGTGCCAGTAGTGTCTGGCAGGGGCCTTACAATGAGCAGTTCTTC. Amino acids: CASSVWQGPYNEQFF. The chain recombines TRBV19 with TRBJ2-1; D perhaps matches TRBD1 (6 bases). This CDR3 region has 15 residues. CDR1 and CDR2 (germline): LNHDA, SQIVND (reference sequence). The V and J ends lost 5 bases and 4 bases respectively, with 15 bases between them.

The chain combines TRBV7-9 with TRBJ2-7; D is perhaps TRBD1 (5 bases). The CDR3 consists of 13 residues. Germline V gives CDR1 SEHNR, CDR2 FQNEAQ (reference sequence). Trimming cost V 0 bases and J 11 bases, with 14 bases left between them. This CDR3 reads CASSLAAQGLEYF. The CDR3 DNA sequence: TGTGCCAGCAGCTTAGCTGCTCAGGGCCTTGAGTACTTC.

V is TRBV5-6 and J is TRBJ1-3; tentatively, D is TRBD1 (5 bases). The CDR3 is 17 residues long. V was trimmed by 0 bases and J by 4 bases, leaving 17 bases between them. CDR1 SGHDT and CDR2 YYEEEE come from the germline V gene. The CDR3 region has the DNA TGTGCCAGCAGCTTGGTTCAGGGCAGTTTGAACGGAAACACCATATATTTT. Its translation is CASSLVQGSLNGNTIYF.